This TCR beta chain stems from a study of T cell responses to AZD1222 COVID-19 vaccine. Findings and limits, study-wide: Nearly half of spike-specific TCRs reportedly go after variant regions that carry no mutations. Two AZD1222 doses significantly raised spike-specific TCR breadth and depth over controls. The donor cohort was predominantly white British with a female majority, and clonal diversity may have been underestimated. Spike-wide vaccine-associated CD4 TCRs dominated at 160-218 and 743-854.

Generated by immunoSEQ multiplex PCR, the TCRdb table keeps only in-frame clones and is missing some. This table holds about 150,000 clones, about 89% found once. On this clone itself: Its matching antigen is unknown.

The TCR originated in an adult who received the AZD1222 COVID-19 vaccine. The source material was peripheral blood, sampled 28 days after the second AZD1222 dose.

CDR3 DNA sequence: TGTGCCAGCAGCCGCGGGTCGCAGTATTTT. Protein sequence: CASSRGSQYF. The chain combines TRBV7-8 with TRBJ2-3; a weak D match, TRBD2 (5 bases). Germline V gene data show CDR1 as SGHVS and CDR2 as FQNEAQ. V was clipped by 5 bases and J by 10 bases, with 7 bases between them. CDR3 length: 10 amino acids.